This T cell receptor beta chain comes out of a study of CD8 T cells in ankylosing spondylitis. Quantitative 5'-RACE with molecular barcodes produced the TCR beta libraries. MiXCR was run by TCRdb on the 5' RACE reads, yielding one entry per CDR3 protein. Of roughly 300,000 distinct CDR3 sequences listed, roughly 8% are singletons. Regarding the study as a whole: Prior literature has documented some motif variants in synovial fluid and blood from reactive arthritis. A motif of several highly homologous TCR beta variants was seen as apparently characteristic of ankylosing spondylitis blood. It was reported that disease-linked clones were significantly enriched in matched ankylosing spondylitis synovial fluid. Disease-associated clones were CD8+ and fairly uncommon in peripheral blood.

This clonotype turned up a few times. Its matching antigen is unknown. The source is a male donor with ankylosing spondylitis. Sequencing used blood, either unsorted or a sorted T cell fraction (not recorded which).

CDR3 DNA: TGTGCCAGCGATGACGACAGCACTTATTCACCCCTCCACTTT. This gives the protein CASDDDSTYSPLHF. The chain combines TRBV6-2 or TRBV6-3 with TRBJ1-6; D may be TRBD1 (5 bases). Germline V lookup: CDR1 MNHEY, CDR2 SVGEGT. V lost 8 bases and J 8 bases, leaving 16 bases between the germline ends. This CDR3 is 14 amino acids long.